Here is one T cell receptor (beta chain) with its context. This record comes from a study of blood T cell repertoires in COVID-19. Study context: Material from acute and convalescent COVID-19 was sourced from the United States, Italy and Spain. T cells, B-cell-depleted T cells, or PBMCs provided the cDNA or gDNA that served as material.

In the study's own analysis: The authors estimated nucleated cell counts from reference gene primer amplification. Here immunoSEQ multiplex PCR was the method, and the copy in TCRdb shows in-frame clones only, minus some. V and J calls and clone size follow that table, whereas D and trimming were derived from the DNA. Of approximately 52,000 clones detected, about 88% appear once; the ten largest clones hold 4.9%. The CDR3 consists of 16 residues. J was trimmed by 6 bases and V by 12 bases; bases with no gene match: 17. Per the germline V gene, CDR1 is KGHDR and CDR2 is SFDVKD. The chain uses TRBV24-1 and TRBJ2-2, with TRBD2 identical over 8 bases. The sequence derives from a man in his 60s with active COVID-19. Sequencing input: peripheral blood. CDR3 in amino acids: CAPLPLPGGPAGELFF. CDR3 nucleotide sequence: TGTGCCCCCCTCCCCCTCCCGGGAGGGCCCGCCGGGGAGCTGTTTTTT.